This TCR beta chain appears in the sequencing data of a study of shared clonotypes between healthy human individuals. Broader study findings: What limited the represented genetic and exposure-history diversity was the small number of donors.

Some clones are missing from TCRdb's copy, which holds only in-frame ones; the method was immunoSEQ multiplex PCR. Here the sample spans around 1.5 million clones, 98% being singletons. Germline loops: CDR1 MGHRA, CDR2 YSYEKL. Losses at the gene ends were 0 bases for V and 2 bases for J; bases not matched to a gene: 12. The CDR3 has 18 residues. This clone occurred once. Its specificity is not known. The chain employs TRBV4-1 and TRBJ1-2; 7 nucleotides match TRBD1. The receptor's source is a man aged 25 to 40 in good health. The specimen was naive CD4+ T cells sorted from blood. Stated subset: CD45RA+ positively selected. For the CDR3, the DNA is TGCGCCAGCAGCCAAGAGAGGGACAGTCATCTCCGAAACTATGGCTACACCTTC. Its translation is CASSQERDSHLRNYGYTF.